These 14 T cell receptor beta chains were all obtained from the same sample, sequenced in a study of shared clonotypes between healthy human individuals. TCRdb keeps only in-frame clones here, not all; method: immunoSEQ multiplex PCR. Among roughly 1,500,000 clones listed, less than 99% were seen once. The sequenced material came from naive CD4+ T cells sorted from blood. Subset indicated: CD45RA+ positively selected. The receptors derive from a man aged 30-40 years in good health.

The chain carries TRBV5-1 and TRBJ2-5; the D is unclear. V lost 0 bases and J 2 bases, leaving 11 bases between the germline ends. Germline V gives CDR1 SGHRS, CDR2 YFSETQ. The CDR3 spans 15 residues. CDR3 in amino acids: CASSLEGLGQETQYF. CDR3 bases: TGCGCCAGCAGCTTGGAAGGCCTAGGGCAAGAGACCCAGTACTTC.

This chain joins TRBV5-1 and TRBJ2-3; 14 bases align to TRBD2. This CDR3 is built from 19 residues. The ends lost 3 bases at V and 0 bases at J; junction bases unmatched: 9. Germline loops: CDR1 SGHRS, CDR2 YFSETQ. The CDR3 loop reads CASSSGLAGGRRSTDTQYF. CDR3 DNA: TGCGCCAGCAGCTCCGGACTAGCGGGAGGAAGACGTAGCACAGATACGCAGTATTTT.

This chain uses TRBV18 with TRBJ2-1; 9 bases are a match to TRBD2. The CDR3 covers 16 residues. V lost 5 bases to trimming and J lost 3 bases; unmatched junction nucleotides: 8. In germline, CDR1 is KGHSH, CDR2 LQKENI. The CDR3 protein is CASSIRLADLYNEQFF. Written as DNA, the CDR3 is TGTGCCAGCTCAATCAGACTAGCGGATCTCTACAATGAGCAGTTCTTC.

The chain links TRBV19 to TRBJ1-5; D might be TRBD1 (6 bases). The CDR3 sequence is 14 residues long. V dropped 3 bases and J dropped 6 bases, with 12 bases sitting between them. Germline V gives CDR1 LNHDA, CDR2 SQIVND (reference sequence). DNA for the CDR3: TGTGCCAGTAGTATCCTGGGGGCGGCTCAGCCCCAGCATTTT. It yields the protein CASSILGAAQPQHF.

The J gene is TRBJ2-5, the V gene TRBV2; 12 bases map to TRBD2. The CDR3 sequence is 16 residues long. CDR1 is SNHLY, CDR2 FYNNEI, per germline. Unmatched junction bases numbered 8, after V lost 4 bases and J lost 5 bases. The CDR3 reads CASSATSGRSDETQYF. In DNA form, the CDR3 reads TGTGCCAGCAGTGCTACTAGCGGGAGGTCAGATGAGACCCAGTACTTC.

Comment on this clone: In the same sample, other DNA sequences code for this CDR3. The genes are TRBV18 and TRBJ2-3; possibly TRBD1 for D (5 bases). The CDR3 extends over 14 amino acids. Per germline, CDR1 KGHSH and CDR2 LQKENI. Trimming stripped 4 bases from V and 3 bases from J, with 11 bases between. The CDR3 is CASSLVRQTDTQYF. The CDR3 DNA reads as TGTGCCAGCTCACTTGTCAGACAGACAGATACGCAGTATTTT.

The chain has TRBV5-1 and TRBJ2-3; D gene unclear. The germline V gene encodes CDR1 SGHRS and CDR2 YFSETQ. The CDR3 has 15 residues. The V and J ends lost 6 bases and 0 bases respectively, with 14 bases between them. The CDR3 bases are TGCGCCAGCACCGCTTCACCCAGGAGCACAGATACGCAGTATTTT. Protein sequence: CASTASPRSTDTQYF.

This clone was detected only once. The J gene is TRBJ2-7, the V gene TRBV27, with a possible D match to TRBD2 (6 bases). V gave up 4 bases and J gave up 0 bases, with 13 bases separating them. Germline lookup yields CDR1 MNHEY and CDR2 SMNVEV (reference sequence). This CDR3 is built from 15 residues. The CDR3 sequence is CASSSRGGASYEQYF. The CDR3 nucleotides are TGTGCCAGCAGTTCGAGGGGCGGGGCCTCCTACGAGCAGTACTTC.

J is TRBJ2-7 and V is TRBV7-9; 8 nucleotides line up with TRBD2. Germline V gene sequence: CDR1 SEHNR, CDR2 FQNEAQ (reference sequence). The length of the CDR3 is 14 residues. V shed 5 bases and J 4 bases; nucleotides not matched to a gene: 7. This chain's CDR3 is CASSKGLGSYEQYF. The CDR3 nucleotides are TGTGCCAGCAGCAAGGGACTAGGATCGTACGAGCAGTACTTC.

The chain links TRBV18 to TRBJ1-2; maybe TRBD1 (5 bases). Germline CDR1 reads KGHSH; CDR2 reads LQKENI. The ends were cut back, 4 bases at V and 5 bases at J, with 11 bases in the middle. The CDR3 spans 13 residues. CDR3 sequence: CASSRGPRYGYTF. The CDR3 DNA sequence: TGTGCCAGCTCACGGGGACCGAGATATGGCTACACCTTC. The whole variable domain, filled in from reference TRBV18 and TRBJ1-2, reads NAGVMQNPRHLVRRRGQEARLRCSPMKGHSHVYWYRQLPEEGLKFMVYLQKENIIDESGMPKERFSAEFPKEGPSILRIQQVVRGDSAAYFCASSRGPRYGYTFGSGTRLTVV.

The genes are TRBV9 and TRBJ2-7, with a weak D call TRBD1 (6 bases). Germline CDR1 and CDR2: SGDLS and YYNGEE. V lost 3 bases and J lost 0, with 10 bases in between. The CDR3 contains 14 residues. The CDR3 protein is CASSGKTGSYEQYF. The CDR3 nucleotides are TGTGCCAGCAGCGGGAAGACAGGCTCCTACGAGCAGTACTTC.

The chain is built from TRBV5-1 and TRBJ2-3, with D possibly TRBD2 on 6 matching bases. The V and J ends lost 4 bases and 3 bases respectively, with 21 bases between them. The CDR3 totals 17 residues. Looked up from germline, CDR1 is SGHRS and CDR2 is YFSETQ. CDR3 sequence (DNA): TGCGCCAGCAGCCGAGGCATGGGAGGTATTGGGACAGATACGCAGTATTTT. Residues: CASSRGMGGIGTDTQYF.

Only one count was recorded for this clone. The rearrangement uses TRBV5-1 and TRBJ2-5, with 7 bases fitting TRBD1. Germline values: CDR1 SGHRS, CDR2 YFSETQ. The CDR3 loop spans 14 amino acids. Losses at the gene ends were 4 bases for V and 4 bases for J; bases not matched to a gene: 7. The CDR3 sequence: CASSRQGLRETQYF. DNA of the CDR3: TGCGCCAGCAGCCGACAGGGTCTCAGAGAGACCCAGTACTTC.

The chain links TRBV10-1 to TRBJ2-7; 7 nucleotides line up with TRBD2. Per the germline V gene, CDR1 is WNHNN and CDR2 is SYGVQD (reference sequence). The CDR3 length is 16 residues. V trimming: 1 base; J trimming: 7 bases; junction bases outside the gene matches: 13. DNA for the CDR3: TGCGCCAGCAGTGAGTTTAGAGCGGGACCCGTTGATGAGCAGTACTTC. Its translation is CASSEFRAGPVDEQYF.